This T cell receptor beta chain originates from a study of T cell responses to AZD1222 COVID-19 vaccine. General observations from the study: A mostly white British donor set with more females was recruited, and clonal diversity was possibly underestimated. The breadth and depth of Spike-specific TCRs increased once two AZD1222 doses had been given. Spike-wide coverage was observed for vaccine-associated CD4 TCRs, with dominant responses at 160-218 and 743-854. Unmutated variant regions are reportedly the target of nearly half of TCRs that are spike-specific.

The CDR3 has 15 residues. Germline assignment: CDR1 SGHKS and CDR2 YYEKEE (reference sequence). Unmatched junction bases numbered 11, after V lost 4 bases and J lost 6 bases. Profiled with immunoSEQ multiplex PCR; TCRdb holds only in-frame clones, not every one. The sample lists 120,000 to 150,000 clones, approximately 94% occurring once. About this clone: Its antigen is still unknown.

The TCR was taken from an adult in good health. The V gene is TRBV5-5, the J gene TRBJ1-2; 8 nucleotides align to TRBD1. The sequenced sample was peripheral blood, obtained on day 0 of AZD1222 vaccination. In nucleotides, the CDR3 is TGTGCCAGCAGCGCACTTCCGACAGGGGACAATGGCTACACCTTC. This sequence encodes CASSALPTGDNGYTF.